The rows below give T cell receptor beta chains drawn from one sample of a study of cytomegalovirus exposure and HLA in healthy donors. The method was immunoSEQ multiplex PCR; TCRdb's version includes in-frame clones alone and lacks a portion of them. The sample records 160,000 or so clones, about 72% being singletons. The sequenced sample consisted of PBMCs. Every receptor here comes from a man aged 50 to 59 in good health and CMV-seropositive. The CDR3 runs from the conserved cysteine through the conserved F or W. D genes are given only for firm matches. Not all rows give a size; the values are once, few, many and, for expanded clones, a class.

size: once; J: TRBJ1-1; V: TRBV15; D: TRBD1; CDR3: CATSRDRDRVTEAFF; DNA: TGTGCCACCAGCAGAGATAGGGACAGGGTCACTGAAGCTTTCTTT
size: -; J: TRBJ1-5; V: TRBV7-2; D: -; CDR3: CASSLGTSSNQPQHF; DNA: TGTGCCAGCAGCTTAGGGACAAGTAGCAATCAGCCCCAGCATTTT
size: -; J: TRBJ2-5; V: TRBV13; D: TRBD2; CDR3: CASSKRGAGTQYF; DNA: TGTGCCAGCAGCAAGCGGGGGGCGGGGACCCAGTACTTC
size: -; J: TRBJ1-3; V: TRBV9; D: TRBD1; CDR3: CASSGRQGVFAGNTIYF; DNA: TGTGCCAGCAGCGGCAGACAGGGTGTATTTGCTGGAAACACCATATATTTT
size: -; J: TRBJ1-5; V: TRBV25-1; D: -; CDR3: CASRINQPQHF; DNA: TGTGCCAGCAGAATAAATCAGCCCCAGCATTTT
size: -; J: TRBJ2-7; V: TRBV11-2; D: TRBD1; CDR3: CASSSYRDRRGKIAYEQYF; DNA: TGTGCCAGCAGCTCCTACCGGGACAGGAGGGGGAAGATAGCCTACGAGCAGTACTTC
size: -; J: TRBJ1-3; V: TRBV18; D: -; CDR3: CASSPPRAGTLGNTIYF; DNA: TGTGCCAGCTCACCACCGAGGGCCGGGACTCTCGGAAACACCATATATTTT
size: -; J: TRBJ2-5; V: TRBV30; D: TRBD2; CDR3: CAWTGLAGGHRGTRKTQYF; DNA: TGTGCCTGGACAGGACTAGCGGGGGGACATAGAGGAACGCGTAAGACCCAGTACTTC
size: -; J: TRBJ1-1; V: TRBV2; D: -; CDR3: CASSESRGVLRSTEAFF; DNA: TGTGCCAGCAGTGAGAGCAGGGGTGTCTTAAGAAGTACTGAAGCTTTCTTT
size: -; J: TRBJ2-7; V: TRBV13; D: TRBD2; CDR3: CASSPRTSGTYEQYF; DNA: TGTGCCAGCAGCCCCCGGACTAGCGGAACCTACGAGCAGTACTTC
size: -; J: TRBJ1-5; V: TRBV6-5; D: -; CDR3: CASSYRGSNQPQHF; DNA: TGTGCCAGCAGTTACAGGGGGAGCAATCAGCCCCAGCATTTT
size: -; J: TRBJ2-1; V: TRBV10-1; D: TRBD2; CDR3: CASSEKLAGDLNEQFF; DNA: TGCGCCAGCAGTGAGAAGTTAGCGGGGGATTTAAATGAGCAGTTCTTC
size: -; J: TRBJ1-4; V: TRBV10-3; D: TRBD1; CDR3: CATGQGALEKLFF; DNA: TGTGCCACTGGACAGGGGGCGCTTGAAAAACTGTTTTTT
size: -; J: TRBJ2-4; V: TRBV5-1; D: -; CDR3: CASSPTPGNVNIQYF; DNA: TGCGCCAGCAGCCCTACTCCAGGGAATGTGAACATTCAGTACTTC
size: -; J: TRBJ1-2; V: TRBV7-9; D: -; CDR3: CASSLEVWEDYGYTF; DNA: TGTGCCAGCAGCTTAGAGGTTTGGGAGGACTATGGCTACACCTTC
size: -; J: TRBJ1-1; V: TRBV7-3; D: -; CDR3: CASMKGTNTEAFF; DNA: TGTGCCAGCATGAAAGGGACTAACACTGAAGCTTTCTTT
size: -; J: TRBJ1-1; V: TRBV6-6; D: TRBD1; CDR3: CASSSTGRNTEAFF; DNA: TGTGCCAGCAGCTCGACAGGGAGGAACACTGAAGCTTTCTTT
size: -; J: TRBJ2-3; V: TRBV9; D: -; CDR3: CASSVEGGGTDTQYF; DNA: TGTGCCAGCAGCGTAGAAGGGGGGGGGACAGATACGCAGTATTTT
size: few; J: TRBJ2-7; V: TRBV20-1; D: -; CDR3: CSVEFFDEQYF; DNA: TGCAGTGTGGAGTTTTTCGACGAGCAGTACTTC
size: -; J: TRBJ1-1; V: TRBV7-3; D: TRBD1; CDR3: CASSLDRGVAFF; DNA: TGTGCCAGCAGCTTGGACAGGGGAGTAGCTTTCTTT
size: once; J: TRBJ2-7; V: TRBV30; D: -; CDR3: CAWSATGYEQYF; DNA: TGTGCCTGGAGTGCGACAGGCTACGAGCAGTACTTC
size: -; J: TRBJ1-6; V: TRBV27; D: -; CDR3: CASSLDFSGTYNSPLHF; DNA: TGTGCCAGCAGTTTGGACTTCTCCGGCACCTATAATTCACCCCTCCACTTT
size: -; J: TRBJ1-4; V: TRBV27; D: TRBD1; CDR3: CASSSGGIDEKLFF; DNA: TGTGCCAGCAGTTCAGGGGGGATCGATGAAAAACTGTTTTTT
size: -; J: TRBJ2-1; V: TRBV7-2; D: -; CDR3: CASSSGRVQFF; DNA: TGTGCCAGCAGTTCGGGAAGAGTGCAGTTCTTC
size: -; J: TRBJ2-1; V: TRBV2; D: TRBD2; CDR3: CASIIEFVAGANEQFF; DNA: TGTGCCAGCATAATAGAGTTTGTAGCGGGGGCCAATGAGCAGTTCTTC
size: -; J: TRBJ1-4; V: TRBV2; D: -; CDR3: CASGQGGFPTNEKLFF; DNA: TGTGCCAGCGGTCAGGGAGGGTTCCCAACTAATGAAAAACTGTTTTTT
size: few; J: TRBJ2-7; V: TRBV6-6; D: -; CDR3: CASSYSEGEQYF; DNA: TGTGCCAGCAGTTACTCGGAGGGCGAGCAGTACTTC
size: once; J: TRBJ1-1; V: TRBV23-1; D: TRBD1; CDR3: CASTLGGLEAFF; DNA: TGCGCCAGCACCCTAGGGGGCTTGGAAGCTTTCTTT
size: few; J: TRBJ1-3; V: TRBV9; D: -; CDR3: CASSVGTGGGGNTIYF; DNA: TGTGCCAGCAGCGTAGGGACTGGGGGCGGTGGAAACACCATATATTTT
size: once; J: TRBJ1-1; V: TRBV27; D: -; CDR3: CASSLWQAGTEAFF; DNA: TGTGCCAGCAGTTTATGGCAGGCGGGAACTGAAGCTTTCTTT
size: -; J: TRBJ2-1; V: TRBV5-4; D: TRBD2; CDR3: CASSPSHTSGGNEQFF; DNA: TGTGCCAGCAGCCCCAGCCATACTAGCGGGGGGAATGAGCAGTTCTTC
size: -; J: TRBJ1-5; V: TRBV28; D: TRBD1; CDR3: CASSPGQSQPQHF; DNA: TGTGCCAGCAGCCCGGGACAGAGCCAGCCCCAGCATTTT
size: once; J: TRBJ2-1; V: TRBV5-1; D: -; CDR3: CASSSLHNEQFF; DNA: TGCGCCAGCAGCTCCCTTCACAATGAGCAGTTCTTC
size: once; J: TRBJ1-2; V: TRBV28; D: TRBD1; CDR3: CASSFTPGQGAEGYTF; DNA: TGTGCCAGCAGTTTCACGCCGGGACAGGGGGCGGAAGGCTACACCTTC
size: -; J: TRBJ2-7; V: TRBV7-2; D: TRBD1; CDR3: CASSLAGTGIPYEQYF; DNA: TGTGCCAGCAGCTTAGCGGGGACAGGAATCCCCTACGAGCAGTACTTC